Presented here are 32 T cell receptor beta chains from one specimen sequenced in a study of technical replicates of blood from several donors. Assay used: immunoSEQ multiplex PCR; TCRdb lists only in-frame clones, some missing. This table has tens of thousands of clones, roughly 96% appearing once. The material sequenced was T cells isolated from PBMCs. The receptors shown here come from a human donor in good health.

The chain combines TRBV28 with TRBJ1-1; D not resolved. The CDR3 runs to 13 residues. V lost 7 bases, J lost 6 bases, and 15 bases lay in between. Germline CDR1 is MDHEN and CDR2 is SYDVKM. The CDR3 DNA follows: TGTGCCAGCATCCTCGACGGAGGACCTGAAGCTTTCTTT. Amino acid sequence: CASILDGGPEAFF.

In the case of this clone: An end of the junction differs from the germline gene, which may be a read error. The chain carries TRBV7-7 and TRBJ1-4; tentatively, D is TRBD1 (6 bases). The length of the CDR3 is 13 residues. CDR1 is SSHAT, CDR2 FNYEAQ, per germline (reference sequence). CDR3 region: CASSFSQGGKLFF. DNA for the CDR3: TGTGCTAGCAGCTTCTCACAGGGTGGAAAACTGTTTTTT.

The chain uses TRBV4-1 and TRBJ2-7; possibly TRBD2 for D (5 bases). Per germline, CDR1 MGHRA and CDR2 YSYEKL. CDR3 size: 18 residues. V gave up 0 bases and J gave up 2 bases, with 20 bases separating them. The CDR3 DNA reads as TGCGCCAGCAGCCAAGATCCGAGGGAAGGCCGGATCACCTACGAGCAGTACTTC. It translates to CASSQDPREGRITYEQYF.

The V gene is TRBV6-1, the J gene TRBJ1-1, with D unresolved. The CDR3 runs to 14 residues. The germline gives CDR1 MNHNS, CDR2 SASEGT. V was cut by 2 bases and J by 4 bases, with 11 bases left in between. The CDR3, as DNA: TGTGCCAGCAGTGAACATCATCGGAGCACTGAAGCTTTCTTT. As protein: CASSEHHRSTEAFF.

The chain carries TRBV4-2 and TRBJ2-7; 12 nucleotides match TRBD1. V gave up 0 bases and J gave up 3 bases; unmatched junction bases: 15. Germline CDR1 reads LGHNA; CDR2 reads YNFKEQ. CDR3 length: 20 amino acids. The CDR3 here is CASSQDSGTGGFRASYEQYF. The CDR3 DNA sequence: TGTGCCAGCAGCCAAGATTCTGGGACAGGGGGCTTCCGGGCCAGCTACGAGCAGTACTTC.

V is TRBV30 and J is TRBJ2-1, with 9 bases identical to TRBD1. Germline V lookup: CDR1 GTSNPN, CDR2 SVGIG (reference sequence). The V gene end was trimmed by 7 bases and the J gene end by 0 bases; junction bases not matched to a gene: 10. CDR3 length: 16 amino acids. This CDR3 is CAFWDRVVSSYNEQFF. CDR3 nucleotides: TGTGCCTTTTGGGACAGGGTCGTGAGCTCCTACAATGAGCAGTTCTTC. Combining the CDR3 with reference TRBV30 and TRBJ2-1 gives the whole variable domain SQTIHQWPATLVQPVGSPLSLECTVEGTSNPNLYWYRQAAGRGLQLLFYSVGIGQISSEVPQNLSASRPQDRQFILSSKKLLLSDSGFYLCAFWDRVVSSYNEQFFGPGTRLTVL.

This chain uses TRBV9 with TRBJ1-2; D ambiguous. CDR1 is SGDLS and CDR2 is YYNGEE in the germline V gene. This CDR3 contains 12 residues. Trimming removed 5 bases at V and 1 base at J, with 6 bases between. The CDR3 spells CASRADNYGYTF. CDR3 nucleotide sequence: TGTGCCAGCAGGGCGGATAACTATGGCTACACCTTC. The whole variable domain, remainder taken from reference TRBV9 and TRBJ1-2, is DSGVTQTPKHLITATGQRVTLRCSPRSGDLSVYWYQQSLDQGLQFLIQYYNGEERAKGNILERFSAQQFPDLHSELNLSSLELGDSALYFCASRADNYGYTFGSGTRLTVV.

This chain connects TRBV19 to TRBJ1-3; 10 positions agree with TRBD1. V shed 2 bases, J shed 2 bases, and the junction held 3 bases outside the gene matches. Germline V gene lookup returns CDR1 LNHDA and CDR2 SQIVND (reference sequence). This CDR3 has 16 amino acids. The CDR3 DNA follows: TGTGCCAGTAGTATAAGCGGGACAGGGGCTGGAAACACCATATATTTT. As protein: CASSISGTGAGNTIYF.

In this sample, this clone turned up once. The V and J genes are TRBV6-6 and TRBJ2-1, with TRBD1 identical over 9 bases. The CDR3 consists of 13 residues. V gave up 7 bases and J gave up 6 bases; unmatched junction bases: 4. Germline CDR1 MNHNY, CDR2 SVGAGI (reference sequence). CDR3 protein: CASTLDRGNEQFF. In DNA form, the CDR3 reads TGTGCCAGCACCCTGGACAGGGGCAATGAGCAGTTCTTC.

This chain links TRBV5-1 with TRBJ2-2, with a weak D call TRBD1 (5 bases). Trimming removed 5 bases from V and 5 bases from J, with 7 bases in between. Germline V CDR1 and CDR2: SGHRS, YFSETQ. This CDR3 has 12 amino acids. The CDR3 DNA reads TGCGCCAGCAGAGGGGCAACCGGGGAGCTGTTTTTT. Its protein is CASRGATGELFF. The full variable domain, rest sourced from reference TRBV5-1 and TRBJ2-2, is KAGVTQTPRYLIKTRGQQVTLSCSPISGHRSVSWYQQTPGQGLQFLFEYFSETQRNKGNFPGRFSGRQFSNSRSEMNVSTLELGDSALYLCASRGATGELFFGEGSRLTVL.

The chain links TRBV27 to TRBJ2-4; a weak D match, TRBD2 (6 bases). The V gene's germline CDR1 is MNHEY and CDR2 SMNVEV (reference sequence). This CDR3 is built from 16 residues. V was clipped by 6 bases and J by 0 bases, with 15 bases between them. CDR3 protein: CASRRSLAVAKNIQYF. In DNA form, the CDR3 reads TGTGCCAGCAGAAGGTCACTAGCCGTAGCCAAAAACATTCAGTACTTC.

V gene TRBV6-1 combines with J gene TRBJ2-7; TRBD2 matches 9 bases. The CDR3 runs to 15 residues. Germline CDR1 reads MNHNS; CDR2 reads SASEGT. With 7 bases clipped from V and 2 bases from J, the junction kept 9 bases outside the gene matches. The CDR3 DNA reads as TGTGCCAGCAACCTTGGAGCGGGGGGCCCCTACGAGCAGTACTTC. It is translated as CASNLGAGGPYEQYF.

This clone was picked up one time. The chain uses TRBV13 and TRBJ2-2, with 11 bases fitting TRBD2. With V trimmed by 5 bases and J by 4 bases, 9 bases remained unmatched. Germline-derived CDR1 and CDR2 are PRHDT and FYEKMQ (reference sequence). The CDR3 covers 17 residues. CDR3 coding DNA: TGTGCCAGCAGCCTCCACGGGACTAGCGGTAGCACCGGGGAGCTGTTTTTT. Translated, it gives CASSLHGTSGSTGELFF.

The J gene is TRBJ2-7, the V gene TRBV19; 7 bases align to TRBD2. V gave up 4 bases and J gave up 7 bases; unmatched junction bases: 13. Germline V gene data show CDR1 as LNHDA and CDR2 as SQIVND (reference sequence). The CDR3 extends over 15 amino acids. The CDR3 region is CASSSMSAGDDEQYF. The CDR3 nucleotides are TGTGCCAGTAGTAGTATGTCGGCGGGGGACGATGAGCAGTACTTC.

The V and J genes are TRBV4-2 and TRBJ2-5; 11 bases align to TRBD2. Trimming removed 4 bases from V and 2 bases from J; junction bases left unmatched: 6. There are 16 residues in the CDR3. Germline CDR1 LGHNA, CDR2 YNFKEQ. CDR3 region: CASSPGTSGPQETQYF. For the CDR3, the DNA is TGTGCCAGCAGCCCCGGGACTAGCGGACCACAAGAGACCCAGTACTTC.

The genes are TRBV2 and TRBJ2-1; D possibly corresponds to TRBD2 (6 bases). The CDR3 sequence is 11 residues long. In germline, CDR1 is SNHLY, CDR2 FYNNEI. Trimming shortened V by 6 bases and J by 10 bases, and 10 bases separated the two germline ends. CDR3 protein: CASRGEVEQFF. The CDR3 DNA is TGTGCCAGCAGAGGGGAGGTGGAGCAGTTCTTC.

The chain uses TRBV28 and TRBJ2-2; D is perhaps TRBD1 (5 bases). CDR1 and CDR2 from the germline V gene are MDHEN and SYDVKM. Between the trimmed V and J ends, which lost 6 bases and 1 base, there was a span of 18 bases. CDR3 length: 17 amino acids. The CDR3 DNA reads TGTGCCAGCAGAGCGTTTAGCACGCAGGGGAACACCGGGGAGCTGTTTTTT. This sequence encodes CASRAFSTQGNTGELFF.

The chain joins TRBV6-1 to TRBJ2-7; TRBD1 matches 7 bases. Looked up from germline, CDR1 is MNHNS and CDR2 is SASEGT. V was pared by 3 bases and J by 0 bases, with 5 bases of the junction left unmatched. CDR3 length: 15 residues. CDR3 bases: TGTGCCAGCAGTGACTCAGAGGGGGCCTCCTACGAGCAGTACTTC. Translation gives CASSDSEGASYEQYF.

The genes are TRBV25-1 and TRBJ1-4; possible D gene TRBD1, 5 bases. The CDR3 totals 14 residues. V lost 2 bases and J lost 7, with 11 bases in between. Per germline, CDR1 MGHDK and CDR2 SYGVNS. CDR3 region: CASSERRGGEKLFF. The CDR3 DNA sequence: TGTGCCAGCAGTGAACGTAGGGGAGGTGAAAAACTGTTTTTT.

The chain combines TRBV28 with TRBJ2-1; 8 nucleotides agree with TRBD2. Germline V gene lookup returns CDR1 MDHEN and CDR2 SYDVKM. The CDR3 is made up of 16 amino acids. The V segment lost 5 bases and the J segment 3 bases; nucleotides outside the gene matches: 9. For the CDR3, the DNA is TGTGCCAGCAGTCTCTTAGCGGGAAAGGACTACAATGAGCAGTTCTTC. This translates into CASSLLAGKDYNEQFF.

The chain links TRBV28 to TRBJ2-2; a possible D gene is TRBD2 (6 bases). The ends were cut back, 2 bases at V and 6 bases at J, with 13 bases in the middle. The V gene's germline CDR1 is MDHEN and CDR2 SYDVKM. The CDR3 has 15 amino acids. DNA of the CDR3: TGTGCCAGCAGTTTAGGTCTAGCGTCCCCCGGGGAGCTGTTTTTT. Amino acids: CASSLGLASPGELFF.

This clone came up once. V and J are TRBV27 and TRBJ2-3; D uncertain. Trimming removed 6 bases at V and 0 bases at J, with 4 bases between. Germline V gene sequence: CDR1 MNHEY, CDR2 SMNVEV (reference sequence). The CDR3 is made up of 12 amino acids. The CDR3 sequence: CASSGSTDTQYF. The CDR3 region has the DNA TGTGCCAGCAGCGGTAGCACAGATACGCAGTATTTT.

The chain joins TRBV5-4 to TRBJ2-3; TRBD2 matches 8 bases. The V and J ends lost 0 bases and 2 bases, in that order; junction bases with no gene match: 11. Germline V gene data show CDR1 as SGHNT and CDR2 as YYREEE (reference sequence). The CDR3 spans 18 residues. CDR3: CASSLVLAQREITDTQYF. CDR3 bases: TGTGCCAGCAGCTTGGTCCTTGCTCAGCGGGAGATCACAGATACGCAGTATTTT.

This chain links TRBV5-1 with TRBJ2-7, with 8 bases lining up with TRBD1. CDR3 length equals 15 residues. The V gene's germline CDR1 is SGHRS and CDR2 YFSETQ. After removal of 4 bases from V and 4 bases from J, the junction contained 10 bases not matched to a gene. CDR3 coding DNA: TGCGCCAGCAGCAGCAGAGCGACAGGGGTTTACGAGCAGTACTTC. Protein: CASSSRATGVYEQYF.

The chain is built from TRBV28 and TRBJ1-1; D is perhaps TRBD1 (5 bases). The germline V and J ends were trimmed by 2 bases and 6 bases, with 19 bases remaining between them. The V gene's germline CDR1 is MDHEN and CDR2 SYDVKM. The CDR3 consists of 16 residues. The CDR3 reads CASSLVAAGVKSEAFF. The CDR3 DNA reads TGTGCCAGCAGTTTAGTGGCGGCGGGGGTGAAGTCTGAAGCTTTCTTT.

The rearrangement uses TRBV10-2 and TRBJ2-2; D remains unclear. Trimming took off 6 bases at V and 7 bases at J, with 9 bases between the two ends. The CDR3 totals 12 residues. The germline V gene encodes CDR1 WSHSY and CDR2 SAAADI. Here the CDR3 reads CASSPPRGELFF. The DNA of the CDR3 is TGCGCCAGCAGCCCTCCCCGCGGGGAGCTGTTTTTT.

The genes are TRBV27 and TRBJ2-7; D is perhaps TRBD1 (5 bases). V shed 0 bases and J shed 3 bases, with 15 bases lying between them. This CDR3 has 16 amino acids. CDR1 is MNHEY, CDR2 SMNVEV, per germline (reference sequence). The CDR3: CASSLSDAPTDYEQYF. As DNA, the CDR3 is TGTGCCAGCAGTTTATCGGACGCACCGACAGACTACGAGCAGTACTTC.

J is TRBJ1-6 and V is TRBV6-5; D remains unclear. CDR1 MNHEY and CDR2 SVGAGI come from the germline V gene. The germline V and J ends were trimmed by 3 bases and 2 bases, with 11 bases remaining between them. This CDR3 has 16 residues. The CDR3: CASSYLAGTYNSPLHF. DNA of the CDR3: TGTGCCAGCAGTTATCTTGCAGGCACCTATAATTCACCCCTCCACTTT.

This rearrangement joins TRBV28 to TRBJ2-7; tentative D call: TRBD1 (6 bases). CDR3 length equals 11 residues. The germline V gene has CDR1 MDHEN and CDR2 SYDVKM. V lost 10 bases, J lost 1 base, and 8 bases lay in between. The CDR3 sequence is CATTGSYEQYF. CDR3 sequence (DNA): TGTGCCACTACAGGGTCCTACGAGCAGTACTTC.

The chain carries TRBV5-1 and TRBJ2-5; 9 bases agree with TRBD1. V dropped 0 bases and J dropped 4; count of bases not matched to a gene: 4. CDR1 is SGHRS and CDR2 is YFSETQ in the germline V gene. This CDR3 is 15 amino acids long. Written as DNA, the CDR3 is TGCGCCAGCAGCTTGGAGGGACAGGGTATAGAGACCCAGTACTTC. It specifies CASSLEGQGIETQYF.

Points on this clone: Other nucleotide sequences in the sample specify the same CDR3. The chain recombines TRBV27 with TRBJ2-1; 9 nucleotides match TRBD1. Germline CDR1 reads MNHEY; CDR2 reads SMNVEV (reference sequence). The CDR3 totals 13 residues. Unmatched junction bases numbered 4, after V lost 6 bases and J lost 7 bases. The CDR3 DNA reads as TGTGCCAGCAGCCGGGACAGGGCGAATGAGCAGTTCTTC. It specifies CASSRDRANEQFF.

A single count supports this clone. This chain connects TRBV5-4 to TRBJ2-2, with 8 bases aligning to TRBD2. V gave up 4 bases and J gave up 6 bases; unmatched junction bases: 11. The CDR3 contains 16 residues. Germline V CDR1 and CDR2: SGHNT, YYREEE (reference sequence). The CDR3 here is CASSLWTSPSPGELFF. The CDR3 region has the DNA TGTGCCAGCAGCCTTTGGACTAGCCCCTCTCCCGGGGAGCTGTTTTTT.